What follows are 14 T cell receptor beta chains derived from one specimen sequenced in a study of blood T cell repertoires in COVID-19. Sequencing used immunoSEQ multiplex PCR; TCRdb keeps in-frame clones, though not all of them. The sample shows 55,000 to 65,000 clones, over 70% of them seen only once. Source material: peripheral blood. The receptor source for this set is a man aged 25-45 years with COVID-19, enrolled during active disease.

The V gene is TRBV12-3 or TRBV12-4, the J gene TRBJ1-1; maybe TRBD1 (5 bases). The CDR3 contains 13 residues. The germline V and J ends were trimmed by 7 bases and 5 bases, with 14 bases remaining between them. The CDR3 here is CASTLRGNTEAFF. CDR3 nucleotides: TGTGCCAGCACTCTGCGGGGGAATACTGAAGCTTTCTTT.

Here the CDR3 DNA reads TGTGCCAGCAGTGACTCACTCTCTGGGGCCAACGTCCTGACTTTC. Amino acid sequence: CASSDSLSGANVLTF. The chain has TRBV6-4 and TRBJ2-6, with D unclear. The CDR3 consists of 15 residues. CDR1 and CDR2 from the germline V gene are MRHNA and SNTAGT. Between the trimmed V and J ends, which lost 0 bases and 0 bases, there was a span of 3 bases.

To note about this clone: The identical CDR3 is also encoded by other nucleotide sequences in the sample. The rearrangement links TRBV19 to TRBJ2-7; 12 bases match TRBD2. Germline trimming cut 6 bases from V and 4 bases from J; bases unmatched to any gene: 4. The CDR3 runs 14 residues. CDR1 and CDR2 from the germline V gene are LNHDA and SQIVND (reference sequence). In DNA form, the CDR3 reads TGTGCCAGTAGGCAGACTAGCGGGAGTTACGAGCAGTACTTC. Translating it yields CASRQTSGSYEQYF.

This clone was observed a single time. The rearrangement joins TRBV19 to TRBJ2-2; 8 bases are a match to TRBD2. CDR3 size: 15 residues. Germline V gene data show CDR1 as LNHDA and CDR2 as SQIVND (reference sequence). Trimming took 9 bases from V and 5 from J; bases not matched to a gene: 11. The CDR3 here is CASLFGGRQTGELFF. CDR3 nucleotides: TGTGCCAGCCTTTTTGGCGGGAGGCAAACCGGGGAGCTGTTTTTT.

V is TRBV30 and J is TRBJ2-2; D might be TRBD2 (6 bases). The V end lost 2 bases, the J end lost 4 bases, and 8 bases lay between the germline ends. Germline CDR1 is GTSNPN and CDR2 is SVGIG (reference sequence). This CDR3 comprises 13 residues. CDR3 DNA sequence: TGTGCCTGGAGTTCGGGGGTCACCGGGGAGCTGTTTTTT. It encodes CAWSSGVTGELFF.

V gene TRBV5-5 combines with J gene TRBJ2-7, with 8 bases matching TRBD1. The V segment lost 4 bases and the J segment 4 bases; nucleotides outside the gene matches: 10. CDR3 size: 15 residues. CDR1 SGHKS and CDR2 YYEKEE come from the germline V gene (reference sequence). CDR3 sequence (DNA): TGTGCCAGCAGCGACTACACAGGGGGTAATTACGAGCAGTACTTC. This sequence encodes CASSDYTGGNYEQYF.

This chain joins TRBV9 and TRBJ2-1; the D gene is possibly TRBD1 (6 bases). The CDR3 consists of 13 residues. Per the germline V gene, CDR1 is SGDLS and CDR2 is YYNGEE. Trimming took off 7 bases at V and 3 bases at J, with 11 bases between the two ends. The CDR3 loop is CASSLRGYNEQFF. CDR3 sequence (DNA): TGTGCCAGCTCCCTCAGGGGCTACAATGAGCAGTTCTTC.

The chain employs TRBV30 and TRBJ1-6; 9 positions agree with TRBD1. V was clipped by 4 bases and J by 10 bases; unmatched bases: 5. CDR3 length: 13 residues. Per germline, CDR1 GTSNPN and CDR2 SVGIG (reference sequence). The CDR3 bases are TGTGCCTGGACACAGGGGGCGGTGTCACCCCTCCACTTT. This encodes CAWTQGAVSPLHF. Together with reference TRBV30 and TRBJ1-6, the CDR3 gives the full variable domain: SQTIHQWPATLVQPVGSPLSLECTVEGTSNPNLYWYRQAAGRGLQLLFYSVGIGQISSEVPQNLSASRPQDRQFILSSKKLLLSDSGFYLCAWTQGAVSPLHFGNGTRLTVT.

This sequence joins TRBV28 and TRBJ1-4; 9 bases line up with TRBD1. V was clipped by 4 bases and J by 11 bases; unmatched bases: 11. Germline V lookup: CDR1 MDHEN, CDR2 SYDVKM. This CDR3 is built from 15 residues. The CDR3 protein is CASSSGTGYMEKLFF. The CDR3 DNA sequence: TGTGCCAGCAGTTCCGGGACAGGGTATATGGAGAAACTGTTTTTT.

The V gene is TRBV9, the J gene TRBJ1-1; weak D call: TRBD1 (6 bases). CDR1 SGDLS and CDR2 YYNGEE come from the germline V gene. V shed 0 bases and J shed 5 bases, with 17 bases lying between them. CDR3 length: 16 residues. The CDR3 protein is CASSVGMGGLSTEAFF. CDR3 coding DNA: TGTGCCAGCAGCGTAGGGATGGGGGGGCTCTCGACTGAAGCTTTCTTT.

CDR3 sequence reads: CASSWLGGSYNEQFF. The DNA for the CDR3 is TGTGCCAGCAGCTGGCTAGGAGGGTCCTACAATGAGCAGTTCTTC. The chain couples TRBV7-2 to TRBJ2-1; TRBD2 is a possible D gene (6 bases). CDR3 length: 15 amino acids. Germline CDR1 reads SGHTA; CDR2 reads FQGNSA. Trimming cost V 4 bases and J 1 base, with 11 bases left between them. Looking up the rest from reference TRBV7-2 and TRBJ2-1 gives the full variable domain: GAGVSQSPSNKVTEKGKDVELRCDPISGHTALYWYRQSLGQGLEFLIYFQGNSAPDKSGLPSDRFSAERTGGSVSTLTIQRTQQEDSAVYLCASSWLGGSYNEQFFGPGTRLTVL.

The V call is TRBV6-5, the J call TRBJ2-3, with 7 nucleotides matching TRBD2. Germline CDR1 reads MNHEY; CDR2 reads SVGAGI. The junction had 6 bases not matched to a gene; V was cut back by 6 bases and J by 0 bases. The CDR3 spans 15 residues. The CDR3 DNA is TGTGCCAGCAGAATAGCGGGCTACAGCACAGATACGCAGTATTTT. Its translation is CASRIAGYSTDTQYF.

This CDR3 is CASSPGVGNEQFF. CDR3 nucleotide sequence: TGTGCCAGCAGCCCGGGGGTTGGCAATGAGCAGTTCTTC. This chain links TRBV7-8 with TRBJ2-1; the D gene is possibly TRBD2 (6 bases). The V end lost 5 bases, the J end lost 6 bases, and 11 bases lay between the germline ends. The CDR3 spans 13 residues. Per germline, CDR1 SGHVS and CDR2 FQNEAQ.

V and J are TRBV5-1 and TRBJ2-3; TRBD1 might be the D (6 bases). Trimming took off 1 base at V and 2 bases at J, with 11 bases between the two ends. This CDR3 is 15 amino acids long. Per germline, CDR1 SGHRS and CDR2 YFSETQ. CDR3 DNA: TGCGCCAGCAGCTTGATACAGGGTGTCACAGATACGCAGTATTTT. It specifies CASSLIQGVTDTQYF.